The 2 T cell receptor beta chains presented below share a single source sample, sequenced in a study of blood T cell repertoires in COVID-19. Assay: immunoSEQ multiplex PCR; the TCRdb copy retains only in-frame clones and omits some. This sample has around 210,000 clones, with around 92% found just once. The material sequenced was PBMCs or T cells enriched from blood (not recorded which). Receptor source: a young woman who had recovered from COVID-19.

The chain is built from TRBV20-1 and TRBJ1-6; weak D call: TRBD1 (5 bases). Germline V lookup: CDR1 DFQATT, CDR2 SNEGSKA (reference sequence). The CDR3 length is 13 residues. Deletions cut 3 bases from V and 10 bases from J, with 13 bases between. The CDR3 is CSASSGGHSPLHF. As DNA, the CDR3 is TGCAGTGCTAGTTCGGGGGGTCACTCACCCCTCCACTTT.

This clone is termed medium-sized. This sample includes further DNA sequences coding for the same CDR3. The rearrangement links TRBV6-6 to TRBJ1-2; D ambiguous. The CDR3 runs 13 residues. Looked up from germline, CDR1 is MNHNY and CDR2 is SVGAGI (reference sequence). Trimming removed 0 bases at V and 8 bases at J, with 10 bases between. The CDR3 is CASSYSAEGGYTF. In nucleotides, the CDR3 is TGTGCCAGCAGTTACTCGGCGGAGGGAGGCTACACCTTC.